The present TCR beta chain was sequenced within a study of cytomegalovirus exposure and HLA in healthy donors. The primer mix had 60 Vbeta and 13 Jbeta primers. Produced via immunoSEQ multiplex PCR; TCRdb's table is partial and in-frame only. This repertoire shows approximately 110,000 clones, roughly 73% found once; its top ten account for roughly 0.87%. Details on this clone: What it binds is unknown.

This CDR3 is built from 15 residues. CDR1 is SGHDT, CDR2 YYEEEE, per germline. The ends lost 2 bases at V and 6 bases at J; junction bases unmatched: 6. General observations from the study: Judged likely to be a sequencing artifact was a cluster of highly shared sequence variants.

The receptor comes from a woman aged 25 to 39 in good health and CMV-seronegative. The sequenced sample consisted of PBMCs. V usage is TRBV5-6 and J usage is TRBJ2-7, with TRBD1 matching 12 bases. CDR3 amino acids: CASSFLGQGAAEQYF. The CDR3 DNA reads TGTGCCAGCAGCTTTCTGGGACAGGGGGCAGCCGAGCAGTACTTC.